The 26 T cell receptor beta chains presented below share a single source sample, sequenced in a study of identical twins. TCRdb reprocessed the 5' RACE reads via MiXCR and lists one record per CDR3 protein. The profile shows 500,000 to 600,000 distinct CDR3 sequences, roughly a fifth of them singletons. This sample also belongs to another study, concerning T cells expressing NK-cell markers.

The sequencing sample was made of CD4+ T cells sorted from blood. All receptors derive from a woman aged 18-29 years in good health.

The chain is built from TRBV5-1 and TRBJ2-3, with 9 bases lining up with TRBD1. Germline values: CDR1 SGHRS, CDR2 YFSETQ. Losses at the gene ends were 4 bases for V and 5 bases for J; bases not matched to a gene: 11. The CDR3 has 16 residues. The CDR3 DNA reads TGCGCCAGCAGCGGAAGACAGGGGGGACAGGGAGATACGCAGTATTTT. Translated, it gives CASSGRQGGQGDTQYF.

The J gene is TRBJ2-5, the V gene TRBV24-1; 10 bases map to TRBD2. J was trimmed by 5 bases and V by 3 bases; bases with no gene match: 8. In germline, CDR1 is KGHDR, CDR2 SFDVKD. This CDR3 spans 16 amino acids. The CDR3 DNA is TGTGCCACCAGTGATGGTTCTAGCGGGAGAGGTGAGACCCAGTACTTC. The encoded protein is CATSDGSSGRGETQYF.

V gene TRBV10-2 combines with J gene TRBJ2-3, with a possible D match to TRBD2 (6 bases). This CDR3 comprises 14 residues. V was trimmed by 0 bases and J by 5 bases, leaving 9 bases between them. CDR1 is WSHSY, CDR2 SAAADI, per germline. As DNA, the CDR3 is TGCGCCAGCAGTGAGTCGAGGAGGGTAGATACGCAGTATTTT. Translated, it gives CASSESRRVDTQYF.

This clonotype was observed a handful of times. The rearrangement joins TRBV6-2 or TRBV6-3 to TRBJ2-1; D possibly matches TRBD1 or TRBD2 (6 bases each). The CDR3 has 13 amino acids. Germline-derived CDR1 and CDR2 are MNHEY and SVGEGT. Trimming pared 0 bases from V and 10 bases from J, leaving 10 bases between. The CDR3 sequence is CASSYSGGTEQFF. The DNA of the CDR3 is TGTGCCAGCAGTTACTCAGGAGGGACAGAGCAGTTCTTC.

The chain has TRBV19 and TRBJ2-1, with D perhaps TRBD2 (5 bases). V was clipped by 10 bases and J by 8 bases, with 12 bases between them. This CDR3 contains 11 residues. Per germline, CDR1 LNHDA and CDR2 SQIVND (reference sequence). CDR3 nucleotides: TGTGCCACCTCGCGGGCGTATGAGCAGTTCTTC. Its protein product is CATSRAYEQFF. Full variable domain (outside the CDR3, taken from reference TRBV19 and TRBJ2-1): DGGITQSPKYLFRKEGQNVTLSCEQNLNHDAMYWYRQDPGQGLRLIYYSQIVNDFQKGDIAEGYSVSREKKESFPLTVTSAQKNPTAFYLCATSRAYEQFFGPGTRLTVL.

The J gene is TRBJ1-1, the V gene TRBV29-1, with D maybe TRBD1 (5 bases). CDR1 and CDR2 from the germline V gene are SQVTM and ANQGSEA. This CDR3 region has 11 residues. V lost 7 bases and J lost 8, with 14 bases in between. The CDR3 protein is CSASRGFEAFF. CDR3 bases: TGCAGCGCTTCACGGGGGTTCGAAGCTTTCTTT.

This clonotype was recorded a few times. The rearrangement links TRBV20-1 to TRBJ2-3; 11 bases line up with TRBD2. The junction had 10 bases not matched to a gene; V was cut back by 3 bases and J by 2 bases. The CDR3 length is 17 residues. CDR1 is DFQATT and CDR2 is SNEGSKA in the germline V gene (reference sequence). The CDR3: CSASFSRLAGNTDTQYF. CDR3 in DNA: TGCAGTGCTAGTTTCTCTCGACTAGCGGGGAACACAGATACGCAGTATTTT.

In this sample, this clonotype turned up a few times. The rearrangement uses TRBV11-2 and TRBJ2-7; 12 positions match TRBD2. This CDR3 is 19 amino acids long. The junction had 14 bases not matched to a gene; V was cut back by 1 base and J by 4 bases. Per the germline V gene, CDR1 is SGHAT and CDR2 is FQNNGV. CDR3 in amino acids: CASSLVVALAGGDLYEQYF. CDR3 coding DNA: TGTGCCAGCAGCTTAGTGGTGGCACTAGCGGGAGGAGATTTGTACGAGCAGTACTTC.

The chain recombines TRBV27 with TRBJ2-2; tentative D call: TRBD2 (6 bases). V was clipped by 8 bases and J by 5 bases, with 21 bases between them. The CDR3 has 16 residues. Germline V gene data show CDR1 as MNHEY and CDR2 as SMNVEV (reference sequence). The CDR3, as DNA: TGTGCCAGCGGCCGTTTGTGGGGGGATGAAACCGGGGAGCTGTTTTTT. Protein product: CASGRLWGDETGELFF.

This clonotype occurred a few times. CDR3 sequence (DNA): TGTGCCAGCAGCCGGGGGGGCGTTGGGACAGATACGCAGTATTTT. Its translation: CASSRGGVGTDTQYF. The genes are TRBV27 and TRBJ2-3; 8 bases are a match to TRBD2. The CDR3 sequence is 15 residues long. V was pared by 6 bases and J by 3 bases, with 8 bases of the junction left unmatched. Germline values: CDR1 MNHEY, CDR2 SMNVEV (reference sequence).

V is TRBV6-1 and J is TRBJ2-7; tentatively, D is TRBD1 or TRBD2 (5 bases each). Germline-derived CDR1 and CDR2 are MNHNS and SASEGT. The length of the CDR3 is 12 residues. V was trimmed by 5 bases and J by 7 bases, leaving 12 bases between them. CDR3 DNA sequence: TGTGCCAGCAGTATCTGGGACGGGGAGCAGTACTTC. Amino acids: CASSIWDGEQYF.

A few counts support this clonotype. CDR3 amino acids: CASRTGQEEQYF. The CDR3 region has the DNA TGTGCCAGCCGTACGGGACAGGAAGAGCAGTACTTC. The chain joins TRBV6-5 to TRBJ2-7; 8 bases match TRBD1. V shed 8 bases, J shed 7 bases, and the junction held 7 bases outside the gene matches. CDR1 and CDR2 from the germline V gene are MNHEY and SVGAGI. The CDR3 contains 12 residues.

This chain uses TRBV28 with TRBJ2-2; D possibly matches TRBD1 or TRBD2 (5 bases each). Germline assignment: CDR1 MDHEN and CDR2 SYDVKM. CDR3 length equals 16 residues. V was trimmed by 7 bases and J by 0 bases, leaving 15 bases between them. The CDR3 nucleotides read TGTGCCAGCACGTCAGCCGGGACCGCGAACACCGGGGAGCTGTTTTTT. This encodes CASTSAGTANTGELFF.

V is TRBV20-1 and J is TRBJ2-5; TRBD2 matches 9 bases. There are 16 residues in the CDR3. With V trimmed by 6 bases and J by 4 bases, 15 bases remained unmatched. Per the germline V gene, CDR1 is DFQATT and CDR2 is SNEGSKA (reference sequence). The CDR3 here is CSAVAGVGTARETQYF. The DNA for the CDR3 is TGCAGTGCCGTAGCGGGGGTTGGGACAGCTCGAGAGACCCAGTACTTC.

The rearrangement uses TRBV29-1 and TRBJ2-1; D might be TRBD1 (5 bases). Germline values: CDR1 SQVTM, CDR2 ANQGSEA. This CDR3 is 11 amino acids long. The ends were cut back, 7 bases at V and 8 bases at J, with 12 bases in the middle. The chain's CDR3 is CSGGGADEQFF. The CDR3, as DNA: TGCAGCGGGGGTGGGGCCGATGAGCAGTTCTTC.

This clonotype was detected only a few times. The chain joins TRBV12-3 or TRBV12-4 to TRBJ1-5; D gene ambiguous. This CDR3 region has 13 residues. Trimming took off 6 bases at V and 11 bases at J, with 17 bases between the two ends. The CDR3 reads CASSPGRVVTQHF. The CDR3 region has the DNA TGTGCCAGCAGCCCAGGACGGGTCGTGACCCAGCATTTT.

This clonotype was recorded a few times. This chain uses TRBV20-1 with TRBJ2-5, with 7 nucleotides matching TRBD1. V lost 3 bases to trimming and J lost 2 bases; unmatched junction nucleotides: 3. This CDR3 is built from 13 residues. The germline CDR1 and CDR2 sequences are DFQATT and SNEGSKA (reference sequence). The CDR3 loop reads CSARTGKQETQYF. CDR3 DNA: TGCAGTGCTAGGACAGGGAAACAAGAGACCCAGTACTTC.

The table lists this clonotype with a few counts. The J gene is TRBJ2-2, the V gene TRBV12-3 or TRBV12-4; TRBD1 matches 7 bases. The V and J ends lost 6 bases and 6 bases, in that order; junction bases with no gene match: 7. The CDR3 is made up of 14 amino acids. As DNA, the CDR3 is TGTGCCAGCAGGCTGGGACAGTCAGCCGGGGAGCTGTTTTTT. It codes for CASRLGQSAGELFF.

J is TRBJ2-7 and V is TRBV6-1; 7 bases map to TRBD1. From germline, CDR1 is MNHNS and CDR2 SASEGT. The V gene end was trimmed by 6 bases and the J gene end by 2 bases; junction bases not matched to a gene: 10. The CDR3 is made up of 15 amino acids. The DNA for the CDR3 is TGTGCCAGCAGCCGTACCGGGACAGCAACCTACGAGCAGTACTTC. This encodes CASSRTGTATYEQYF.

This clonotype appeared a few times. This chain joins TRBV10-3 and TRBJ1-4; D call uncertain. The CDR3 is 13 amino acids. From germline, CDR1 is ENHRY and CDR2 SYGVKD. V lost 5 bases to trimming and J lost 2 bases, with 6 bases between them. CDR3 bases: TGTGCCATCAGTCACACCACTAATGAAAAACTGTTTTTT. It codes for CAISHTTNEKLFF.

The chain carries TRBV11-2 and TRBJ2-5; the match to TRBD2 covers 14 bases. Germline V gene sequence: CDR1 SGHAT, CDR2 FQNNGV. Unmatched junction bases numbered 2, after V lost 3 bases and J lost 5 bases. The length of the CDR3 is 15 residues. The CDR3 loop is CASSFGTSGSETQYF. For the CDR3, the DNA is TGTGCCAGCAGCTTCGGGACTAGCGGGAGTGAGACCCAGTACTTC.

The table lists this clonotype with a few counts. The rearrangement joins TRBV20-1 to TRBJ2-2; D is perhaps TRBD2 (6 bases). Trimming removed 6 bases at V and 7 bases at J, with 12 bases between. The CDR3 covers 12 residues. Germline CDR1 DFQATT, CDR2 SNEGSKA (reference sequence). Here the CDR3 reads CSAGGFGGELFF. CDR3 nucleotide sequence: TGCAGTGCCGGAGGGTTTGGCGGGGAGCTGTTTTTT.

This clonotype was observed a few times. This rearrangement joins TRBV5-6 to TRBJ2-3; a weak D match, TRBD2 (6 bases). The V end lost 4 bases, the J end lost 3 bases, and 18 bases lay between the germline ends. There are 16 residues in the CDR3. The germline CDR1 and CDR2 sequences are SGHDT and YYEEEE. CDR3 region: CASSPLTGTWTDTQYF. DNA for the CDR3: TGTGCCAGCAGCCCCTTAACGGGGACTTGGACAGATACGCAGTATTTT. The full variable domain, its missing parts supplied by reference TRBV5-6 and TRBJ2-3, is DAGVTQSPTHLIKTRGQQVTLRCSPKSGHDTVSWYQQALGQGPQFIFQYYEEEERQRGNFPDRFSGHQFPNYSSELNVNALLLGDSALYLCASSPLTGTWTDTQYFGPGTRLTVL.

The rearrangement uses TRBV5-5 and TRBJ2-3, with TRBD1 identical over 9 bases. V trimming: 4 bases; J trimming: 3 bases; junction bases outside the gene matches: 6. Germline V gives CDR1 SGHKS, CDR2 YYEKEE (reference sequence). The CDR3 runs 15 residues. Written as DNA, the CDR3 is TGTGCCAGCAGCCCACAGGGGGCCCGAACAGATACGCAGTATTTT. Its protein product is CASSPQGARTDTQYF.

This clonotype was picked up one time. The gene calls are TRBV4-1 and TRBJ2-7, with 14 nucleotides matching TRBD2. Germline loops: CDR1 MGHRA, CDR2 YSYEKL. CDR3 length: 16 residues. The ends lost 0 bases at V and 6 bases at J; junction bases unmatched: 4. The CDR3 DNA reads TGCGCCAGCAGCCAAGATAAGGGACTAGCGGGAGCCGAGCAGTACTTC. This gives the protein CASSQDKGLAGAEQYF.

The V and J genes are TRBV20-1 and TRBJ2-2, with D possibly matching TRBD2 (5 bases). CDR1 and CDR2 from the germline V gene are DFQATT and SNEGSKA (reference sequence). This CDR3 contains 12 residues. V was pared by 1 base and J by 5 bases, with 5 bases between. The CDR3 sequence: CSARGLTGELFF. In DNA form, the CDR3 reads TGCAGTGCTAGAGGACTAACCGGGGAGCTGTTTTTT.